Below are 8 T cell receptor beta chains sequenced from a single sample in a study of blood T cell repertoires in COVID-19. Repertoires were generated with immunoSEQ multiplex PCR, while TCRdb's copy carries only in-frame clones and drops some. The data contain roughly 94,000 clones, 65% to 90% of them singletons. Sequenced: peripheral blood. All receptors derive from a man aged 55-75 years with acute or convalescent COVID-19.

This chain connects TRBV4-3 to TRBJ1-5, with D hard to call. The CDR3 runs to 13 residues. Germline lookup yields CDR1 LGHNA and CDR2 YSLEER. Trimming left V 6 bases short and J 6 bases short, with 12 bases between. CDR3 in DNA: TGCGCCAGCAGTAGGCAGGCCGGTCAGCCCCAGCATTTT. Its protein is CASSRQAGQPQHF.

V usage is TRBV6-5 and J usage is TRBJ1-1; 7 bases agree with TRBD1. Germline CDR1 MNHEY, CDR2 SVGAGI. The CDR3 extends over 13 amino acids. The junction had 7 bases not matched to a gene; V was cut back by 7 bases and J by 5 bases. As DNA, the CDR3 is TGTGCCAGCACCCAAACAGGGGTTACTGAAGCTTTCTTT. Its protein product is CASTQTGVTEAFF.

This rearrangement joins TRBV19 to TRBJ1-5; TRBD1 agrees at 7 bases. V lost 2 bases, J lost 6 bases, and 16 bases stayed unmatched. The CDR3 extends over 18 amino acids. CDR1 and CDR2 (germline): LNHDA, SQIVND (reference sequence). The CDR3 reads CASSIQSVLQGRGQPQHF. The CDR3 nucleotides are TGTGCCAGTAGTATACAAAGTGTTTTACAGGGGAGAGGTCAGCCCCAGCATTTT. The entire variable domain, with the rest obtained from reference TRBV19 and TRBJ1-5, is as follows: DGGITQSPKYLFRKEGQNVTLSCEQNLNHDAMYWYRQDPGQGLRLIYYSQIVNDFQKGDIAEGYSVSREKKESFPLTVTSAQKNPTAFYLCASSIQSVLQGRGQPQHFGDGTRLSIL.

The chain carries TRBV5-6 and TRBJ2-7; D possibly corresponds to TRBD2 (6 bases). This CDR3 is 13 amino acids long. V was trimmed by 7 bases and J by 6 bases, leaving 17 bases between them. The germline V gene has CDR1 SGHDT and CDR2 YYEEEE. The CDR3 sequence is CASFRQGLGEQYV. CDR3 nucleotide sequence: TGTGCCAGCTTCCGTCAGGGACTTGGCGAGCAGTACGTC.

The chain carries TRBV28 and TRBJ2-3; 11 bases fit TRBD2. Trimming cost V 2 bases and J 2 bases; bases outside gene matches: 6. CDR1 and CDR2 from the germline V gene are MDHEN and SYDVKM. CDR3 length: 17 residues. The CDR3 DNA follows: TGTGCCAGCAGTTTAGCGGCTAGCGGGGGGAACACAGATACGCAGTATTTT. It translates to CASSLAASGGNTDTQYF.

The chain couples TRBV29-1 to TRBJ2-1; D is ambiguous. There are 15 residues in the CDR3. V shed 6 bases and J shed 7 bases, with 22 bases lying between them. Germline CDR1 SQVTM, CDR2 ANQGSEA. Written as DNA, the CDR3 is TGCAGCGTGCCCAACGACCGCCTAGTTTGGAATGAGCAGTTCTTC. It specifies CSVPNDRLVWNEQFF.

V usage is TRBV30 and J usage is TRBJ2-1; D is perhaps TRBD2 (6 bases). V lost 0 bases and J lost 4, with 7 bases in between. From germline, CDR1 is GTSNPN and CDR2 SVGIG (reference sequence). The CDR3 totals 13 residues. The chain's CDR3 is CAWSVRGYNEQFF. As DNA, the CDR3 is TGTGCCTGGAGTGTTCGGGGGTACAATGAGCAGTTCTTC.

The chain carries TRBV5-6 and TRBJ1-2; 7 bases line up with TRBD1. This CDR3 comprises 14 residues. In germline, CDR1 is SGHDT, CDR2 YYEEEE. The ends lost 5 bases at V and 1 base at J; junction bases unmatched: 5. The CDR3 sequence: CASRDYRGNYGYTF. CDR3 in DNA: TGTGCCAGCAGAGACTACAGGGGTAACTATGGCTACACCTTC.